Presented here are 30 T cell receptor beta chains from one specimen sequenced in a study of shared clonotypes between healthy human individuals (dated by TCRdb to 2020 to 2022). The library was prepared using the immunoSEQ multiplex PCR assay. The table comes from immuneACCESS by way of TCRdb, which keeps in-frame sequences with V and J called. Part of the clones is missing from these tables; in studies checked, under half for an unresolved V gene and the rest for unknown reasons. This sample lists more than 200,000 clones; just over 65% were detected once. Roughly 11% of the sample goes to the ten largest clones. The specimen was memory CD4+ T cells sorted from blood. Read against the paper, the sample's cell subset or site label means: CD45RA-negative fraction. These receptors were collected from a man aged 25-45 years in good health.

The chain is built from TRBV27 and TRBJ1-1; D is uncertain. CDR3 size: 13 residues. V dropped 5 bases and J dropped 10 bases, with 17 bases sitting between them. CDR1 is MNHEY, CDR2 SMNVEV, per germline (reference sequence). The CDR3 region has the DNA TGTGCCAGCAGTCTCAATGGCTTAGTCCCAGCTTTCTTT. Its protein product is CASSLNGLVPAFF.

The V and J genes are TRBV25-1 and TRBJ2-5, with 9 bases lining up with TRBD1. Trimming took 4 bases from V and 0 from J; bases not matched to a gene: 12. The CDR3 length is 18 residues. Germline assignment: CDR1 MGHDK and CDR2 SYGVNS. Written as DNA, the CDR3 is TGTGCCAGCAGTGCACAGGGGGCGAGACTCATCCACCAAGAGACCCAGTACTTC. Amino acids: CASSAQGARLIHQETQYF.

The chain joins TRBV9 to TRBJ1-1, with D perhaps matching TRBD1 (6 bases). V gave up 0 bases and J gave up 1 base, with 10 bases separating them. Germline CDR1 is SGDLS and CDR2 is YYNGEE. This CDR3 is 15 amino acids long. The CDR3 region has the DNA TGTGCCAGCAGCGTAGATGTGGGGGCGAACACTGAAGCTTTCTTT. As protein: CASSVDVGANTEAFF.

The table lists this clone with a few counts. The genes are TRBV11-2 and TRBJ2-2; 10 bases are a match to TRBD2. The CDR3 covers 15 residues. V trimming: 3 bases; J trimming: 4 bases; junction bases outside the gene matches: 2. In germline, CDR1 is SGHAT, CDR2 FQNNGV. The CDR3 region is CASSFPSGGTGELFF. CDR3 sequence (DNA): TGTGCCAGCAGCTTCCCTAGCGGGGGCACCGGGGAGCTGTTTTTT.

The J gene is TRBJ1-3, the V gene TRBV10-2, with unresolved D. The germline CDR1 and CDR2 sequences are WSHSY and SAAADI. V was pared by 8 bases and J by 3 bases, with 26 bases between. The CDR3 covers 18 residues. The CDR3 sequence: CASGWSGRASSRGNTIYF. CDR3 bases: TGCGCCAGCGGATGGAGCGGGAGAGCAAGTTCGCGTGGAAACACCATATATTTT.

The chain has TRBV5-1 and TRBJ2-7; 7 nucleotides agree with TRBD2. With V trimmed by 5 bases and J by 0 bases, 2 bases remained unmatched. CDR1 and CDR2 (germline): SGHRS, YFSETQ. The CDR3 loop spans 13 amino acids. The CDR3 sequence is CASSLAASYEQYF. In DNA, the CDR3 is TGCGCCAGCAGTCTAGCGGCCTCCTACGAGCAGTACTTC.

V is TRBV7-2 and J is TRBJ2-5, with no clear D. V lost 5 bases, J lost 1 base, and 14 bases lay in between. Germline V gene data show CDR1 as SGHTA and CDR2 as FQGNSA. The CDR3 spans 15 residues. CDR3 residues: CASSQDPATQETQYF. The CDR3 bases are TGTGCCAGCAGCCAAGATCCAGCGACCCAAGAGACCCAGTACTTC.

This clone was seen only a few times. This chain joins TRBV9 and TRBJ2-5, with 16 bases aligning to TRBD2. V shed 3 bases, J shed 5 bases, and the junction held 7 bases outside the gene matches. This CDR3 contains 17 residues. Germline loops: CDR1 SGDLS, CDR2 YYNGEE. This chain's CDR3 is CASSGGLAGGPWETQYF. The CDR3 DNA follows: TGTGCCAGCAGCGGGGGACTAGCGGGAGGGCCTTGGGAGACCCAGTACTTC.

The chain carries TRBV27 and TRBJ2-5; 7 nucleotides align to TRBD2. The CDR3 totals 15 residues. V lost 5 bases, J lost 2 bases, and 8 bases stayed unmatched. Germline V CDR1 and CDR2: MNHEY, SMNVEV (reference sequence). This chain's CDR3 is CASSLQGLGQETQYF. CDR3 DNA sequence: TGTGCCAGCAGTCTCCAAGGACTAGGACAAGAGACCCAGTACTTC.

In this sample, this clone turned up once. J is TRBJ2-3 and V is TRBV5-1; weak D call: TRBD1 (5 bases). CDR3 length: 13 residues. V lost 5 bases and J lost 5, with 12 bases in between. The germline CDR1 and CDR2 sequences are SGHRS and YFSETQ. As DNA, the CDR3 is TGCGCCAGCAGAGAACCAGGGCAAGATACGCAGTATTTT. It is translated as CASREPGQDTQYF.

This chain joins TRBV10-3 and TRBJ1-5, with 9 bases fitting TRBD1. Per germline, CDR1 ENHRY and CDR2 SYGVKD. The V and J ends lost 6 bases and 0 bases, in that order; junction bases with no gene match: 6. The CDR3 length is 16 residues. The CDR3 protein is CAISGQGPNSNQPQHF. In DNA form, the CDR3 reads TGTGCCATCAGCGGACAGGGGCCAAATAGCAATCAGCCCCAGCATTTT.

V gene TRBV7-2 combines with J gene TRBJ2-7, with 8 positions matching TRBD2. Losses at the gene ends were 2 bases for V and 2 bases for J; bases not matched to a gene: 8. The CDR3 contains 16 residues. Germline CDR1 SGHTA, CDR2 FQGNSA. CDR3 in amino acids: CASSLTRTSSPYEQYF. The CDR3 bases are TGTGCCAGCAGCTTAACTCGGACTAGCTCCCCCTACGAGCAGTACTTC.

The gene calls are TRBV25-1 and TRBJ1-1, with D uncertain. With 1 base removed from V and 2 bases from J, the gap between germline ends came to 11 bases. The CDR3 consists of 15 residues. Germline V gene lookup returns CDR1 MGHDK and CDR2 SYGVNS. Here the CDR3 DNA reads TGTGCCAGCAGTGAATCTGTAGGACCTAACACTGAAGCTTTCTTT. Its translation is CASSESVGPNTEAFF.

The CDR3 sequence is CASSLSPGLTEAFF. Written as DNA, the CDR3 is TGTGCCAGCAGCCTTTCCCCAGGCTTGACTGAAGCTTTCTTT. V usage is TRBV5-5 and J usage is TRBJ1-1; no reliable D call. The CDR3 has 14 residues. V was trimmed by 4 bases and J by 5 bases, leaving 15 bases between them. Per the germline V gene, CDR1 is SGHKS and CDR2 is YYEKEE (reference sequence).

A remark on this clone: This sample includes further DNA sequences coding for the same CDR3. The rearrangement links TRBV5-1 to TRBJ2-1; maybe TRBD1 (5 bases). The CDR3 has 13 amino acids. The germline V and J ends were trimmed by 2 bases and 5 bases, with 8 bases remaining between them. Germline values: CDR1 SGHRS, CDR2 YFSETQ. The CDR3 region is CASSLGDNNEQFF. In nucleotides, the CDR3 is TGCGCCAGCAGCTTAGGGGATAACAATGAGCAGTTCTTC. The full variable domain, completed using reference TRBV5-1 and TRBJ2-1, is KAGVTQTPRYLIKTRGQQVTLSCSPISGHRSVSWYQQTPGQGLQFLFEYFSETQRNKGNFPGRFSGRQFSNSRSEMNVSTLELGDSALYLCASSLGDNNEQFFGPGTRLTVL.

The chain joins TRBV11-3 to TRBJ2-3, with 9 bases that match TRBD2. CDR1 SGHNT and CDR2 YENEEA come from the germline V gene. The CDR3 sequence is 14 residues long. With V trimmed by 4 bases and J by 1 base, 0 bases remained unmatched. The CDR3 DNA reads as TGTGCCAGCAGCTGGACTAGCGGCACAGATACGCAGTATTTT. This translates into CASSWTSGTDTQYF.

The rearrangement links TRBV28 to TRBJ1-2, with TRBD1 identical over 8 bases. Germline loops: CDR1 MDHEN, CDR2 SYDVKM. V shed 6 bases and J 4 bases; nucleotides not matched to a gene: 7. The CDR3 totals 14 residues. The DNA for the CDR3 is TGTGCCAGCAGGGCACAGGGGGGGATCTATGGCTACACCTTC. It translates to CASRAQGGIYGYTF.

The rearrangement joins TRBV9 to TRBJ2-2; 10 bases map to TRBD2. J was trimmed by 8 bases and V by 3 bases; bases with no gene match: 7. The CDR3 covers 15 residues. Germline CDR1 and CDR2: SGDLS and YYNGEE. CDR3 in DNA: TGTGCCAGCAGCGCTAGCGGGAGTATCACGGGGGAGCTGTTTTTT. Translated, it gives CASSASGSITGELFF.

The J gene is TRBJ2-7, the V gene TRBV14; no clear D gene. Trimming removed 4 bases at V and 0 bases at J, with 10 bases between. Germline V gives CDR1 SGHDN, CDR2 FVKESK. The CDR3 is made up of 14 amino acids. The CDR3 is CASSLPGLSYEQYF. CDR3 in DNA: TGTGCCAGCAGCCTCCCAGGCCTCTCCTACGAGCAGTACTTC. The variable domain in full, completed from reference TRBV14 and TRBJ2-7, reads EAGVTQFPSHSVIEKGQTVTLRCDPISGHDNLYWYRRVMGKEIKFLLHFVKESKQDESGMPNNRFLAERTGGTYSTLKVQPAELEDSGVYFCASSLPGLSYEQYFGPGTRLTVT.

The V and J genes are TRBV5-4 and TRBJ2-1; 12 bases agree with TRBD2. Germline V gives CDR1 SGHNT, CDR2 YYREEE (reference sequence). This CDR3 contains 15 residues. V lost 6 bases to trimming and J lost 9 bases; unmatched junction nucleotides: 10. The CDR3 spells CASTWGTSGSGEQFF. The CDR3 DNA reads as TGTGCCAGCACCTGGGGGACTAGCGGGTCGGGTGAGCAGTTCTTC. Together with reference TRBV5-4 and TRBJ2-1, the CDR3 gives the full variable domain: ETGVTQSPTHLIKTRGQQVTLRCSSQSGHNTVSWYQQALGQGPQFIFQYYREEENGRGNFPPRFSGLQFPNYSSELNVNALELDDSALYLCASTWGTSGSGEQFFGPGTRLTVL.

In its sample, this clone was seen once. V usage is TRBV7-9 and J usage is TRBJ1-1, with TRBD1 as a possible D gene (6 bases). CDR1 SEHNR and CDR2 FQNEAQ come from the germline V gene (reference sequence). Trimming took 5 bases from V and 2 from J, leaving 15 bases between them. The CDR3 loop spans 15 amino acids. The CDR3 region has the DNA TGTGCCAGCAGCCCGACAGGCGGAAAAAACACTGAAGCTTTCTTT. It encodes CASSPTGGKNTEAFF.

The V call is TRBV2, the J call TRBJ2-5; 13 bases map to TRBD2. J was trimmed by 5 bases and V by 6 bases; bases with no gene match: 0. CDR1 and CDR2 (germline): SNHLY, FYNNEI. This CDR3 has 13 residues. As DNA, the CDR3 is TGTGCCAGCAGACTAGCGGGAGGGGAGACCCAGTACTTC. Amino acid sequence: CASRLAGGETQYF. The full variable domain, with the rest looked up from reference TRBV2 and TRBJ2-5, is EPEVTQTPSHQVTQMGQEVILRCVPISNHLYFYWYRQILGQKVEFLVSFYNNEISEKSEIFDDQFSVERPDGSNFTLKIRSTKLEDSAMYFCASRLAGGETQYFGPGTRLLVL.

At least ten counts were recorded for this clone. The chain employs TRBV7-2 and TRBJ2-5; D ambiguous. Trimming took off 5 bases at V and 4 bases at J, with 11 bases between the two ends. This CDR3 spans 13 amino acids. Germline V gene lookup returns CDR1 SGHTA and CDR2 FQGNSA. The CDR3 DNA is TGTGCCAGCAGCCCCTGGGTGGGAGAGACCCAGTACTTC. This encodes CASSPWVGETQYF.

This clone was counted a single time. This rearrangement joins TRBV2 to TRBJ1-1; the D is unclear. This CDR3 contains 15 residues. From germline, CDR1 is SNHLY and CDR2 FYNNEI. Trimming shortened V by 5 bases and J by 3 bases, and 16 bases separated the two germline ends. The CDR3 loop is CASSPHAVVDTEAFF. The CDR3 nucleotides read TGTGCCAGCAGTCCTCATGCAGTTGTAGACACTGAAGCTTTCTTT.

J is TRBJ2-7 and V is TRBV10-3, with D perhaps TRBD1 (6 bases). Germline V gives CDR1 ENHRY, CDR2 SYGVKD. CDR3 length: 13 residues. V lost 8 bases, J lost 0 bases, and 11 bases lay in between. CDR3 amino acids: CAIGQRNSYEQYF. CDR3 DNA sequence: TGTGCCATCGGACAGCGGAACTCCTACGAGCAGTACTTC.

This chain uses TRBV23-1 with TRBJ2-7, with unresolved D. TRBV23-1 is noted as an ORF with a role that remains uncertain. Trimming shortened V by 3 bases and J by 4 bases, and 16 bases separated the two germline ends. The CDR3 has 15 amino acids. The chain's CDR3 is CASSQSSCGVYEQYF. In nucleotides, the CDR3 is TGCGCCAGCAGTCAGTCCTCGTGCGGCGTTTACGAGCAGTACTTC.

The chain couples TRBV7-9 to TRBJ2-2; D might be TRBD2 (6 bases). CDR1 SEHNR and CDR2 FQNEAQ come from the germline V gene (reference sequence). Deletions cut 2 bases from V and 6 bases from J, with 13 bases between. This CDR3 comprises 15 residues. Here the CDR3 reads CASSLLWGLPGELFF. CDR3 DNA sequence: TGTGCCAGCAGCTTATTATGGGGACTCCCCGGGGAGCTGTTTTTT.

This clone was counted between two and nine times. This chain uses TRBV2 with TRBJ2-7; D gene ambiguous. CDR1 is SNHLY and CDR2 is FYNNEI in the germline V gene. V was trimmed by 8 bases and J by 0 bases, leaving 14 bases between them. This CDR3 is built from 14 residues. The CDR3, as DNA: TGTGCCAGCGGGCGGACCCGGAGCTCCTACGAGCAGTACTTC. Translating gives CASGRTRSSYEQYF.

The chain has TRBV4-1 and TRBJ1-4; D is perhaps TRBD1 (5 bases). The CDR3 has 18 amino acids. Germline-derived CDR1 and CDR2 are MGHRA and YSYEKL. Trimming took 0 bases from V and 4 from J, leaving 18 bases between them. CDR3: CASSQEGLGRGFNEKLFF. CDR3 nucleotide sequence: TGCGCCAGCAGCCAAGAGGGGCTAGGGCGGGGGTTTAATGAAAAACTGTTTTTT.

The rearrangement uses TRBV2 and TRBJ2-3; TRBD2 matches 9 bases. The CDR3 length is 18 residues. CDR1 and CDR2 from the germline V gene are SNHLY and FYNNEI. V was clipped by 7 bases and J by 3 bases; unmatched bases: 17. The DNA for the CDR3 is TGTGCCAGCATGTACCGCGGGAGGGCCGATAATAGGACAGATACGCAGTATTTT. Its protein is CASMYRGRADNRTDTQYF.